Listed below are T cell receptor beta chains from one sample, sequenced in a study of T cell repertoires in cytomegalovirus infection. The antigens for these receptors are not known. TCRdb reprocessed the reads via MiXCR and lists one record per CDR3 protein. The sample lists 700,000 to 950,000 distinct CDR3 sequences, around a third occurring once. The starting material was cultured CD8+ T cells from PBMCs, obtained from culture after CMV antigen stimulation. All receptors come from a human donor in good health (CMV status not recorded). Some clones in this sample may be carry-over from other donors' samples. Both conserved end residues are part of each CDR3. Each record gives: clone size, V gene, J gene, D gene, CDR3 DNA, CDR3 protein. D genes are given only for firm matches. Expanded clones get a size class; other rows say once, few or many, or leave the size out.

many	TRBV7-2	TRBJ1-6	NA	TGTGCCAGCAGCGTACCTACAGGGACCCTCCACTTT	CASSVPTGTLHF
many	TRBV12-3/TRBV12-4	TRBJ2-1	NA	TGTGCCAGCAGTCAGCCAGGGTACAGTGAGCAGTTCTTC	CASSQPGYSEQFF
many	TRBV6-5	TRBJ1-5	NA	TGTGCCAGCAGTCGAACGGGGGGTCAGCCCCAGCATTTT	CASSRTGGQPQHF
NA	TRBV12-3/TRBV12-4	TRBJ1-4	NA	TGTGCCAGCAGTTTTCTACTCTCCGGGACACCAACTAATGAAAAACTGTTTTTT	CASSFLLSGTPTNEKLFF
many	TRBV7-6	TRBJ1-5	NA	TGTGCCAGCAGCTTACTCGACAGAATTAATCAGCCCCAGCATTTT	CASSLLDRINQPQHF
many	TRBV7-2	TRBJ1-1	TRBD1	TGTGCCAGCAGCACTAATCCGGGACAGTTAAGGACTGAAGCTTTCTTT	CASSTNPGQLRTEAFF
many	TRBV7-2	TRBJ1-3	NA	TGTGCCAGCAGCTTGTACAGGAGCTCTGGAAACACCATATATTTT	CASSLYRSSGNTIYF
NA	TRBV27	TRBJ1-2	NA	TGTGCCAGCAGTTTAGAGCTGGGCCCCGGCTATGGCTACACCTTC	CASSLELGPGYGYTF
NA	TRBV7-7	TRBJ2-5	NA	TGTGCTAGCGGACTGACAGGGTGGGAGACCCAGTACTTC	CASGLTGWETQYF
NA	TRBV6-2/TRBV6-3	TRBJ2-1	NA	TGTGCCAGCAGTTTGATACCTCCCTTCTACAATGAGCAGTTCTTC	CASSLIPPFYNEQFF
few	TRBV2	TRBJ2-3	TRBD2	TGTGCCAGCAGAAACCTTGTAGCGGGGCTACACACAGATACGCAGTATTTT	CASRNLVAGLHTDTQYF
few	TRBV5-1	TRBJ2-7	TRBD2	TGCGCCAGCAGCTTTGGGACTAGCGGGAACTACGAGCAGTACTTC	CASSFGTSGNYEQYF
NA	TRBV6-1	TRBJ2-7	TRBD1	TGTGCCAGCAGTGAAGCGACCGGACAGGAGGTGTACTACTACTACGAGCAGTACTTC	CASSEATGQEVYYYYEQYF
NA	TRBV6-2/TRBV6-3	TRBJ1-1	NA	TGTGCAGCTTGGCGGGAGGACACTGAAGCTTTCTTT	CAAWREDTEAFF
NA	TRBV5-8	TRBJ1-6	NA	TGTGCCAGCAGCTTGGGAGGAGAAGATAATTCACCCCTCCACTTT	CASSLGGEDNSPLHF
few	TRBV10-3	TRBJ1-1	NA	TGTGCCACTCGCCAAGGGGACACTGAAGCTTTCTTT	CATRQGDTEAFF
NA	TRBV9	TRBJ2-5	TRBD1	TGTGCCAGCAGCGGAAAGACAGGGAACCAAGAGACCCAGTACTTC	CASSGKTGNQETQYF
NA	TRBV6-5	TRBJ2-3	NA	TGTGCCAGCACCTTACCCGGGCCTCCTCGCGCGCAGTATTTT	CASTLPGPPRAQYF
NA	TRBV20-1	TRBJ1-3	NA	TGCAGTGCTAGTTACACTCTCGCACCTGGAAACACCATATATTTT	CSASYTLAPGNTIYF
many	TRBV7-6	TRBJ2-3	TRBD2	TGTGCCAGCAGCTTGGGACTAGCGGGGGGTCACTTATCAGATACGCAGTATTTT	CASSLGLAGGHLSDTQYF
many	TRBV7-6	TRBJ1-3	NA	TGTGCCAGCAGCTTAACGGGGGGGGCCTCTGGAAACACCATATATTTT	CASSLTGGASGNTIYF
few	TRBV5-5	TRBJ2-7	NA	TGTGCCAGCAGCTTGAAAGCGACCGTCGTAAGGTACGAGCAGTACTTC	CASSLKATVVRYEQYF
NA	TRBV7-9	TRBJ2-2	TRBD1	TGTGCCAGCAGCTTCCCTCGACAGGGGGCTGGGTCCGGGGAGCTGTTTTTT	CASSFPRQGAGSGELFF
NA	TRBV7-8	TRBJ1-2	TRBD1	TGTGCCAGCAGCTTGAACGTAGAGGGGGCGAAAGGAATCTATGGCTACACCTTC	CASSLNVEGAKGIYGYTF
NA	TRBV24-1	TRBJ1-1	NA	TGTGCCACCAGTGACAGATCGGGCACTGAAGCTTTCTTT	CATSDRSGTEAFF
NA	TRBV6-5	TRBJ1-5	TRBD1	TGTGCCAGCAGAAGCGGACAGGGGGAGAGTCAGCCCCAGCATTTT	CASRSGQGESQPQHF
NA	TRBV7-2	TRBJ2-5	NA	TGTGCCAGCAGCTTATACAGGGCGGGTCAAGAGACCCAGTACTTC	CASSLYRAGQETQYF
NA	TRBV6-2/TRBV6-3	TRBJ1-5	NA	TGTGCCAGCAGTCACCCTCTGGGACGGTGGAATCAGCCCCAGCATTTT	CASSHPLGRWNQPQHF
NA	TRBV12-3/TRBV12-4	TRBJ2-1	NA	TGTGCCAGCAGTTGGACTCCCAGGAATGAGCAGTTCTTC	CASSWTPRNEQFF
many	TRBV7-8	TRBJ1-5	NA	TGTGCCAGCAGCGTGACCGGGACCCGAGGTAATCAGCCCCAGCATTTT	CASSVTGTRGNQPQHF
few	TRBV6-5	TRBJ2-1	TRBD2	TGTGCCAGCAGTTGGGGGGGGGGGTACTCCTACAATGAGCAGTTCTTC	CASSWGGGYSYNEQFF
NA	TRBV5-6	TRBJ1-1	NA	TGTGCCAGCAGCCCGGACGGGCGGTTGAACACTGAAGCTTTCTTT	CASSPDGRLNTEAFF
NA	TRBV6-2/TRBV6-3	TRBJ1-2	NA	TGTGCCAGCAGTTACTCTCGGGGTCCCCTCTATGGCTACACCTTC	CASSYSRGPLYGYTF
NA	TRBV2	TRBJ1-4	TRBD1	TGTGCCACTACCGGGACAGAAGAAAAACTGTTTTTT	CATTGTEEKLFF
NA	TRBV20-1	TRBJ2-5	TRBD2	TGCAGTGCTATTCCTAGCGGGGGGTACCAAGAGACCCAGTACTTC	CSAIPSGGYQETQYF
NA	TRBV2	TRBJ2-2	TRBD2	TGTGCCAGCATGGTTACCGGGACTAGCGGGGGGCCGAACACCGGGGAGCTGTTTTTT	CASMVTGTSGGPNTGELFF
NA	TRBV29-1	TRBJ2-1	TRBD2	TGCAGCGTGGAGGGACTAGCGGGGTTCTACAATGAGCAGTTCTTC	CSVEGLAGFYNEQFF
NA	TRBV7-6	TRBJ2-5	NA	TGTGCCAGCAGCTCCGAGGGTCAGGGGACCCAGTACTTC	CASSSEGQGTQYF
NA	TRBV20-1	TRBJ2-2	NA	TGCAGTGCCGGTAAAGCCGGGGAGCTGTTTTTT	CSAGKAGELFF
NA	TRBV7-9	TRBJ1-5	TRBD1	TGTGCCAGCAGCGTGACAGGGAAAGGGGAACCCCAGCATTTT	CASSVTGKGEPQHF
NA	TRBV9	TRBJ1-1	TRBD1	TGTGCCAGCGAGGGGGCTGCTGAAGCTTTCTTT	CASEGAAEAFF
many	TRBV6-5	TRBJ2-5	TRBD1	TGTGCCAGCAGTTCATCTAAAGGGACAGACAGAGAGACCCAGTACTTC	CASSSSKGTDRETQYF
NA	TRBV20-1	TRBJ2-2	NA	TGCAGTGCTAGAGATCTTGGAGGCACGAACACCGGGGAGCTGTTTTTT	CSARDLGGTNTGELFF
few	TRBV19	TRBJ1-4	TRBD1	TGTGCCAGTACTATTGGGACAGCTTCTAATGAAAAACTGTTTTTT	CASTIGTASNEKLFF
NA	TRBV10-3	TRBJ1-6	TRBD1	TGTGCCATCAGTGAAGGGACAGCCTATAATTCGGCCCTCCACTTT	CAISEGTAYNSALHF
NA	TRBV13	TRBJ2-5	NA	TGTGCCAGCAGCCCCTTCGTCTTAGAGACCCAGTACTTC	CASSPFVLETQYF
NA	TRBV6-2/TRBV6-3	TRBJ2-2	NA	TGTGCCAGCAGTTATGTGGACACCGGGGAGCTGTTTTTT	CASSYVDTGELFF
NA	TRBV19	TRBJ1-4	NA	TGTGCCAGTAGTCGCCGGACCCTTCCCGGAAACGAAAAACTGTTTTTT	CASSRRTLPGNEKLFF
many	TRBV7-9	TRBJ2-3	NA	TGTGCCAGCAGCTTACCTGGGGTTGATACGCAGTATTTT	CASSLPGVDTQYF
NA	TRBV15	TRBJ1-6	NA	TGTGCCACCAGCAGAGATGGAAAGGGGTGGGGTTCACCCCTCCACTTT	CATSRDGKGWGSPLHF
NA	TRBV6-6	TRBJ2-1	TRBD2	TGTGCCAGCAGCCCCTGGCGGGGGGGCTACAATGAGCAGTTCTTC	CASSPWRGGYNEQFF
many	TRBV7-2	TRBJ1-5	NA	TGTGCCAGCAGCTTATATAAGGGGCAGCCCCAGCATTTT	CASSLYKGQPQHF
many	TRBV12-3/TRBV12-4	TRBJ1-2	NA	TGTGCCAGCAGTCCGGGGCTCCATGGCTACACCTTC	CASSPGLHGYTF
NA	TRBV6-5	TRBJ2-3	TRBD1	TGTGCCAGCCGCCTTACCCCTGCCCCCACAGGGGGAAAGGCAGATACGCAGTATTTT	CASRLTPAPTGGKADTQYF
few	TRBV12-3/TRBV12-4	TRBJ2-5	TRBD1	TGTGCCAGCGGGCCGACAGGGGGCGCGAGGGAGACCCAGTACTTC	CASGPTGGARETQYF
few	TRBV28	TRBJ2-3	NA	TGTGCCAGCAGTTCTCGGAGGGGCACAGATACGCAGTATTTT	CASSSRRGTDTQYF
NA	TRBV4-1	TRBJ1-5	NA	TGCGCCAGCAGCCAAGACAGTCACCCCTATCAGCCCCAGCATTTT	CASSQDSHPYQPQHF
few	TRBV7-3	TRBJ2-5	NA	TGTGCCAGCAGCCCCCACCCGGGACCTCCAGAGACCCAGTACTTC	CASSPHPGPPETQYF
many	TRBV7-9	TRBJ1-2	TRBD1	TGTGCCAGCAGCCTTTCAGGGGGAGATGCGAATGGCTACACCTTC	CASSLSGGDANGYTF
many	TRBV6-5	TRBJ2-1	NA	TGTGCCAGCAGTTACGAAGTTCCATACAATGAGCAGTTCTTC	CASSYEVPYNEQFF